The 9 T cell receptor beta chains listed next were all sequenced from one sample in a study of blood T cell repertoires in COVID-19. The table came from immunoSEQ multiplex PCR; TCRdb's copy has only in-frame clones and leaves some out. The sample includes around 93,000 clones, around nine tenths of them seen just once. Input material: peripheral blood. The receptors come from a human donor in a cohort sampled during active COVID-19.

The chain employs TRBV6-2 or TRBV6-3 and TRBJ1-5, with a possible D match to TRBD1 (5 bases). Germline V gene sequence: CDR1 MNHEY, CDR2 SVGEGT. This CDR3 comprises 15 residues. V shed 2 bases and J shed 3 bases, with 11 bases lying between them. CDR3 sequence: CASSYRGTNNQPQHF. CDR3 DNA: TGTGCCAGCAGTTACAGGGGAACAAACAATCAGCCCCAGCATTTT.

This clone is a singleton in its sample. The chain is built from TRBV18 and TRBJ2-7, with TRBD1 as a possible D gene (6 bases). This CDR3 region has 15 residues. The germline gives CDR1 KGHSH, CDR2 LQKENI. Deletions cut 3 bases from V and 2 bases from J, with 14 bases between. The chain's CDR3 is CASSPQGTIAYEQYF. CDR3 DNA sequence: TGTGCCAGCTCACCTCAAGGGACAATTGCCTACGAGCAGTACTTC. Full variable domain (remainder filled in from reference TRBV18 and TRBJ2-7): NAGVMQNPRHLVRRRGQEARLRCSPMKGHSHVYWYRQLPEEGLKFMVYLQKENIIDESGMPKERFSAEFPKEGPSILRIQQVVRGDSAAYFCASSPQGTIAYEQYFGPGTRLTVT.

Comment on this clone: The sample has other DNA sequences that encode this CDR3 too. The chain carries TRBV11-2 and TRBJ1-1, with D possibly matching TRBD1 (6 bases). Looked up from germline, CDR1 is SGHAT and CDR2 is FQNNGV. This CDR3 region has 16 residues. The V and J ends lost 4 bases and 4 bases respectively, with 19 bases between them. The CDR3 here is CASSSAAQGGGTEAFF. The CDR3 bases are TGTGCCAGCAGCTCAGCGGCACAGGGCGGAGGCACTGAAGCTTTCTTT.

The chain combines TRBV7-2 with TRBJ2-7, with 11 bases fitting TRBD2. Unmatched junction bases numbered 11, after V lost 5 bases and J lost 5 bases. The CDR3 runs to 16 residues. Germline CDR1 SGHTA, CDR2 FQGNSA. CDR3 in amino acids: CASSVLIAGGPHEQYF. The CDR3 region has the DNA TGTGCCAGCAGCGTCCTAATAGCGGGAGGGCCCCACGAGCAGTACTTC.

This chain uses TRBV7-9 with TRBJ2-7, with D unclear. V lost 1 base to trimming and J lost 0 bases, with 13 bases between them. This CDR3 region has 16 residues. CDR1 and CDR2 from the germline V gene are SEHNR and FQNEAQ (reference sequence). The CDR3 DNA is TGTGCCAGCAGCTTAGTAGGCATTTCTAGCTCCTACGAGCAGTACTTC. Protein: CASSLVGISSSYEQYF.

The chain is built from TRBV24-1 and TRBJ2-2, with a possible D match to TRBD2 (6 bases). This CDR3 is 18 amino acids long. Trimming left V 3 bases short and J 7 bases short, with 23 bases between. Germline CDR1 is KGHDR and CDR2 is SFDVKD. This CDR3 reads CATSDPRAGGSLFGELFF. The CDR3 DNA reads TGTGCCACCAGTGATCCCCGGGCAGGAGGGTCCCTGTTCGGGGAGCTGTTTTTT.

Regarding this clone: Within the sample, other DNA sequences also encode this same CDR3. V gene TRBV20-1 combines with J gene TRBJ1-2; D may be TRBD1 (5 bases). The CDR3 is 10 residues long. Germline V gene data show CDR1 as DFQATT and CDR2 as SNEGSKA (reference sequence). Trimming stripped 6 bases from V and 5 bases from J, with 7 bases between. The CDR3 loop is CSARAYGYTF. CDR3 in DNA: TGCAGTGCCAGGGCATATGGCTACACCTTC.

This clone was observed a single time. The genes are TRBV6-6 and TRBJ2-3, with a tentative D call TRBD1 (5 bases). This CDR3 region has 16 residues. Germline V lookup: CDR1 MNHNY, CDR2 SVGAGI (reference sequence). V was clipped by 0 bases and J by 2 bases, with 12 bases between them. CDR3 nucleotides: TGTGCCAGCAGTTACTCTCTTGAGGACATCACAGATACGCAGTATTTT. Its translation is CASSYSLEDITDTQYF.

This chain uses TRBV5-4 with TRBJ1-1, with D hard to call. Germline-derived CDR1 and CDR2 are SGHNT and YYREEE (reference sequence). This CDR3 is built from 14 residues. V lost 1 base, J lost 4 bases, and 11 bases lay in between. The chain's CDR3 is CASSLFGVITEAFF. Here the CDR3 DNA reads TGTGCCAGCAGCTTGTTCGGGGTCATCACTGAAGCTTTCTTT. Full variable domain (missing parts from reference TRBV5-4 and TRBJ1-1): ETGVTQSPTHLIKTRGQQVTLRCSSQSGHNTVSWYQQALGQGPQFIFQYYREEENGRGNFPPRFSGLQFPNYSSELNVNALELDDSALYLCASSLFGVITEAFFGQGTRLTVV.